A selection of T cell receptor beta chains follows, all from one sample in a study of blood T cell repertoires in COVID-19. Some clones are missing from TCRdb's copy, which holds only in-frame ones; the method was immunoSEQ multiplex PCR. The data hold 50,000 to 85,000 clones, with less than 85% observed a single time. Sample: peripheral blood. The receptors were gathered from a man in his sixties with acute or convalescent COVID-19. CDR3s include the opening cysteine and the closing phenylalanine or tryptophan. A D gene is named only where the DNA matches it firmly. Size tells how often a clone was seen (once, few, many) or the class of an expanded clone, and some rows leave it out.

J gene: TRBJ2-1; V gene: TRBV7-6; D gene: TRBD2; clone size: NA; CDR3 protein: CASSLILSGGTQGDEQFF; CDR3 DNA: TGTGCCAGCAGCTTAATTCTTAGCGGGGGGACCCAGGGGGATGAGCAGTTCTTC
J gene: TRBJ2-3; V gene: TRBV29-1; D gene: NA; clone size: once; CDR3 protein: CSVVRGSTDTQYF; CDR3 DNA: TGCAGCGTTGTTCGGGGAAGCACAGATACGCAGTATTTT
J gene: TRBJ2-3; V gene: TRBV19; D gene: NA; clone size: few; CDR3 protein: CASSSLNTQYF; CDR3 DNA: TGTGCCAGTAGTTCCCTAAATACGCAGTATTTT
J gene: TRBJ1-2; V gene: TRBV5-4; D gene: NA; clone size: NA; CDR3 protein: CASSLTGNHGYTF; CDR3 DNA: TGTGCCAGCAGTCTAACAGGGAACCATGGCTACACCTTC
J gene: TRBJ1-2; V gene: TRBV6-5; D gene: TRBD1; clone size: once; CDR3 protein: CASRQTGQGGYGYTF; CDR3 DNA: TGTGCCAGCAGACAAACGGGACAGGGCGGCTATGGCTACACCTTC
J gene: TRBJ1-2; V gene: TRBV4-1; D gene: NA; clone size: NA; CDR3 protein: CASRHRDTSPMNYGYTF; CDR3 DNA: TGCGCCAGCAGACACCGGGACACCAGCCCCATGAACTATGGCTACACCTTC
J gene: TRBJ1-6; V gene: TRBV30; D gene: NA; clone size: NA; CDR3 protein: CAWDTGTSSPLHF; CDR3 DNA: TGTGCCTGGGATACCGGGACAAGTTCACCCCTCCACTTT
J gene: TRBJ1-1; V gene: TRBV2; D gene: TRBD1; clone size: NA; CDR3 protein: CASSLQGMSEAFF; CDR3 DNA: TGTGCCAGCAGTCTACAGGGGATGTCTGAAGCTTTCTTT
J gene: TRBJ1-6; V gene: TRBV6-5; D gene: TRBD1; clone size: once; CDR3 protein: CASSYSRDRYSPLHF; CDR3 DNA: TGTGCCAGCAGTTACAGCCGGGACAGATATTCACCCCTCCACTTT
J gene: TRBJ2-2; V gene: TRBV2; D gene: NA; clone size: NA; CDR3 protein: CASTKGDPRRELFF; CDR3 DNA: TGTGCCAGCACCAAGGGGGACCCCCGTCGGGAGCTGTTTTTT
J gene: TRBJ1-5; V gene: TRBV6-5; D gene: NA; clone size: NA; CDR3 protein: CASSYSGGANQPQHF; CDR3 DNA: TGTGCCAGCAGTTACTCGGGCGGGGCCAATCAGCCCCAGCATTTT
J gene: TRBJ2-7; V gene: TRBV10-3; D gene: TRBD1; clone size: NA; CDR3 protein: CAISKQGIAYEQYF; CDR3 DNA: TGTGCCATCAGTAAACAGGGGATCGCCTACGAGCAGTACTTC
J gene: TRBJ1-1; V gene: TRBV2; D gene: NA; clone size: NA; CDR3 protein: CASRAAGTSNTEAFF; CDR3 DNA: TGTGCCAGCAGGGCCGCCGGGACATCGAACACTGAAGCTTTCTTT
J gene: TRBJ2-3; V gene: TRBV30; D gene: NA; clone size: NA; CDR3 protein: CAWSELSILDTQYF; CDR3 DNA: TGTGCCTGGAGTGAACTGTCGATTTTAGATACGCAGTATTTT
J gene: TRBJ1-2; V gene: TRBV25-1; D gene: TRBD1; clone size: NA; CDR3 protein: CASSARQGGYGYTF; CDR3 DNA: TGTGCCAGCAGTGCCCGACAGGGGGGTTACGGCTACACCTTC
J gene: TRBJ1-2; V gene: TRBV5-4; D gene: NA; clone size: NA; CDR3 protein: CASSFNRGRGYTF; CDR3 DNA: TGTGCCAGCAGCTTTAATAGGGGAAGAGGCTACACCTTC
J gene: TRBJ2-5; V gene: TRBV5-1; D gene: TRBD1; clone size: NA; CDR3 protein: CASSSSRGPQETQYF; CDR3 DNA: TGCGCCAGCAGCTCGTCCAGGGGGCCCCAGGAGACCCAGTACTTC
J gene: TRBJ2-2; V gene: TRBV10-1; D gene: NA; clone size: once; CDR3 protein: CASSDRVGELFF; CDR3 DNA: TGCGCCAGCAGTGACAGGGTTGGGGAGCTGTTTTTT
J gene: TRBJ2-3; V gene: TRBV14; D gene: NA; clone size: NA; CDR3 protein: CASSQETILGNTDTQYF; CDR3 DNA: TGTGCCAGCAGCCAAGAGACGATACTAGGTAACACAGATACGCAGTATTTT
J gene: TRBJ2-1; V gene: TRBV6-2/TRBV6-3; D gene: TRBD2; clone size: NA; CDR3 protein: CASSYLYGGLAGNYNEQFF; CDR3 DNA: TGTGCCAGCAGTTACTTGTATGGGGGACTAGCGGGGAACTACAATGAGCAGTTCTTC
J gene: TRBJ1-4; V gene: TRBV10-2; D gene: NA; clone size: NA; CDR3 protein: CASTTGTTGKLFF; CDR3 DNA: TGCGCCAGTACGACCGGGACAACGGGGAAACTGTTTTTT
J gene: TRBJ1-2; V gene: TRBV7-2; D gene: TRBD1; clone size: NA; CDR3 protein: CASSVGQGTGYGYTF; CDR3 DNA: TGTGCCAGCAGCGTAGGACAGGGAACGGGCTATGGCTACACCTTC
J gene: TRBJ2-1; V gene: TRBV5-1; D gene: NA; clone size: NA; CDR3 protein: CASSVGTSSYNEQFF; CDR3 DNA: TGCGCCAGCAGCGTCGGGACATCCTCCTACAATGAGCAGTTCTTC
J gene: TRBJ1-1; V gene: TRBV7-8; D gene: NA; clone size: NA; CDR3 protein: CASSTSGGVSVSGTEAFF; CDR3 DNA: TGTGCCAGCAGCACCTCGGGAGGGGTATCGGTATCTGGGACTGAAGCTTTCTTT
J gene: TRBJ1-1; V gene: TRBV6-5; D gene: NA; clone size: once; CDR3 protein: CASSATDATEAFF; CDR3 DNA: TGTGCCAGCAGCGCGACAGACGCCACTGAAGCTTTCTTT
J gene: TRBJ1-1; V gene: TRBV6-5; D gene: NA; clone size: NA; CDR3 protein: CASRAHGTPNTEAFF; CDR3 DNA: TGTGCCAGCAGGGCCCATGGGACACCGAACACTGAAGCTTTCTTT
J gene: TRBJ1-3; V gene: TRBV6-1; D gene: NA; clone size: NA; CDR3 protein: CASSERSSGNTIYF; CDR3 DNA: TGTGCCAGCAGTGAGAGGAGCTCTGGAAACACCATATATTTT
J gene: TRBJ1-4; V gene: TRBV2; D gene: NA; clone size: medium-sized; CDR3 protein: CASSVQRFEKLFF; CDR3 DNA: TGTGCCAGCAGTGTTCAACGGTTCGAAAAACTGTTTTTT
J gene: TRBJ2-3; V gene: TRBV12-3/TRBV12-4; D gene: NA; clone size: NA; CDR3 protein: CASSQTDTQYF; CDR3 DNA: TGTGCCAGCAGCCAGACAGATACGCAGTATTTT
J gene: TRBJ1-2; V gene: TRBV2; D gene: NA; clone size: NA; CDR3 protein: CASSAEVEGYTF; CDR3 DNA: TGTGCCAGCAGCGCTGAAGTGGAGGGCTACACCTTC
J gene: TRBJ1-6; V gene: TRBV30; D gene: TRBD1; clone size: NA; CDR3 protein: CAWRTRTGVNSPLHF; CDR3 DNA: TGTGCCTGGAGGACAAGGACAGGGGTTAATTCACCCCTCCACTTT
J gene: TRBJ1-6; V gene: TRBV3-1/TRBV3-2; D gene: NA; clone size: few; CDR3 protein: CASSQVGYNSPLHF; CDR3 DNA: TGTGCCAGCAGCCAAGTCGGCTATAATTCACCCCTCCACTTT
J gene: TRBJ2-2; V gene: TRBV15; D gene: TRBD2; clone size: once; CDR3 protein: CATSRVKRGTGELFF; CDR3 DNA: TGTGCCACCAGCAGAGTCAAGCGGGGCACCGGGGAGCTGTTTTTT